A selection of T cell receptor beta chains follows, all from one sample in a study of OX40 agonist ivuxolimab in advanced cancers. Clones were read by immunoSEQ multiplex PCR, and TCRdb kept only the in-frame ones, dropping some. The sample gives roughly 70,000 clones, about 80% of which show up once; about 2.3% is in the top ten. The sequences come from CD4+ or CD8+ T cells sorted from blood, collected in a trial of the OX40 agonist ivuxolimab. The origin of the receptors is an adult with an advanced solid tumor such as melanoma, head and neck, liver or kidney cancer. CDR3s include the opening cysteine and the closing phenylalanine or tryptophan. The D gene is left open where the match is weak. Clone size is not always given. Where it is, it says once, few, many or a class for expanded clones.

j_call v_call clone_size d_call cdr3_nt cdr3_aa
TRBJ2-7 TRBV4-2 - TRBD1 TGTGCCAGCAGCCAAGTTGGGACAGAGTACGAGCAGTACTTC CASSQVGTEYEQYF
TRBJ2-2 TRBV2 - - TGTGCCAGCAGTGAGGAGAACACCGGGGAGCTGTTTTTT CASSEENTGELFF
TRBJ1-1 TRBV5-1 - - TGCGCCAGCAGCTTGGGGGCCGACACTGAAGCTTTCTTT CASSLGADTEAFF
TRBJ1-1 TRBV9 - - TGTGCCAGCAGCGCCAGAGGCAGGAACACTGAAGCTTTCTTT CASSARGRNTEAFF
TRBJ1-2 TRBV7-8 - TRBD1 TGTGCCAGCAGCCCAATGGGACAGGGGGCAGGGGACTACACCTTC CASSPMGQGAGDYTF
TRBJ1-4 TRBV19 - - TGTGCCAGTAGTAGGTTGGCAACTAATGAAAAACTGTTTTTT CASSRLATNEKLFF
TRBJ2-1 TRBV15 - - TGTGCCACCAGCAGAGTATCGGGGGTAACATACAATGAGCAGTTCTTC CATSRVSGVTYNEQFF
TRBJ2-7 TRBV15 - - TGTGCCACCAGCAGGAGGCACTACGAGCAGTACTTC CATSRRHYEQYF
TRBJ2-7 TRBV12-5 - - TGTGCTAGTGGTCCACGCCTCCCCCGACTGAGTCTTCGGTGCGGGCAGTACTTC CASGPRLPRLSLRCGQYF
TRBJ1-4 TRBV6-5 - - TGTGCCAGCATGCGGACCGAGGGTTATGAAAAACTGTTTTTT CASMRTEGYEKLFF
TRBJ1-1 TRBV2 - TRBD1 TGTGCCAGCAGTTGGGGACAGACGAACACTGAAGCTTTCTTT CASSWGQTNTEAFF
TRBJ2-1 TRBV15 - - TGTGCCACCAAAGCCTCCTACAATGAGCAGTTCTTC CATKASYNEQFF
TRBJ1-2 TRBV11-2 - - TGTGCCAGCAGCCGAGACGGAGTTTATGGCTACACCTTC CASSRDGVYGYTF
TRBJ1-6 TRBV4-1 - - TGCGCCAGCAGCCAAGAACAGGGAGGTAATTCACCCCTCCACTTT CASSQEQGGNSPLHF
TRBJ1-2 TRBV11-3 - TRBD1 TGTGCCAGCAGCGCGACAGGGGAGGATGGCTACACCTTC CASSATGEDGYTF
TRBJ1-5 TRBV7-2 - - TGTGCCAGCGGCCCCCGGGCAGGAGCTAATCAGCCCCAGCATTTT CASGPRAGANQPQHF
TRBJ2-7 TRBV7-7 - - TGTGCCAGCAGCTTTTCCCCGGACAGCCGCTACGAGCAGTACTTC CASSFSPDSRYEQYF
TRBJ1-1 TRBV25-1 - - TGTGCCAGCAGTGAGGAGAGCGTCTTCACTGAAGCTTTCTTT CASSEESVFTEAFF
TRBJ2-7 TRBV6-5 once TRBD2 TGTGCCAGCATGCGTCTAGCGGCGTCCTACGAGCAGTACTTC CASMRLAASYEQYF
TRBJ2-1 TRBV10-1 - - TGCGCCAGCGGGACGTCCTACAATGAGCAGTTCTTC CASGTSYNEQFF
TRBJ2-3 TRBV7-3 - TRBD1 TGTGCCAGCAGCGTCCCCGGGACAGGGACGCAGTATTTT CASSVPGTGTQYF
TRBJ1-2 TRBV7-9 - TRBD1 TGTGCCAGCAGCCCGCCCCGGGACAGGGCCAACTATGGCTACACCTTC CASSPPRDRANYGYTF
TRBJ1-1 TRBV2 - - TGTGCCAGCAGTGTTGGGCCAGGGGACACTGAAGCTTTCTTT CASSVGPGDTEAFF
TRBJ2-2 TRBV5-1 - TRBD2 TGCGCCAGCAGCTTTACTAGCGGGAAGGCCGGGGAGCTGTTTTTT CASSFTSGKAGELFF
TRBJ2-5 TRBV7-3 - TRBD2 TGTGCCAGCAGCTTACGGACTAGCGGGGTCGGCGGGGAGACCCAGTACTTC CASSLRTSGVGGETQYF
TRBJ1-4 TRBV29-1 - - TGCAGCGCCGAACGGAATGAAAAACTGTTTTTT CSAERNEKLFF
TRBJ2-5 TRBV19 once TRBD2 TGTGCCAGTAGTTTCCTTAGCGGGTGGGAGACCCAGTACTTC CASSFLSGWETQYF
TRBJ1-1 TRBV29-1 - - TGCAGCGTTGAGGCGGAGATGAACACTGAAGCTTTCTTT CSVEAEMNTEAFF
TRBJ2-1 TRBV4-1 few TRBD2 TGCGCCAGCAGCCGTCCCGGGACTAGGAGGTACAATGAGCAGTTCTTC CASSRPGTRRYNEQFF
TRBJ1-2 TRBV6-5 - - TGTGCCAGCAGAAGACGACAGAGCCGCTATGGCTACACCTTC CASRRRQSRYGYTF
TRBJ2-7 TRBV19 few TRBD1 TGTGCCAGTAGCGGGACAGGGTATTACGAGCAGTACTTC CASSGTGYYEQYF
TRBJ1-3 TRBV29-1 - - TGCAGCGTTGCGGGCTCGGCCTCTGGAAACACCATATATTTT CSVAGSASGNTIYF
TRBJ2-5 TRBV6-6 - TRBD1 TGTGCCAGCAGTTACCCGACCGGGACAGGCCAAGAGACCCAGTACTTC CASSYPTGTGQETQYF
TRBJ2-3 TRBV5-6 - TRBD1 TGTGCCAGCCAGGTTCCAGGGGGTGCAGATACGCAGTATTTT CASQVPGGADTQYF
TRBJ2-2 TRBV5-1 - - TGCGCCAGCAGCTTGGGAAGGGCGCGGAGTCCCGGGGAGCTGTTTTTT CASSLGRARSPGELFF
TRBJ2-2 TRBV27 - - TGTGCCAGCAGCCTTAACAGGGATGGCGGGGAGCTGTTTTTT CASSLNRDGGELFF
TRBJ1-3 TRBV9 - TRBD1 TGTGCCAGCAGCGTAAATGACAGGGGGAATGGAAACACCATATATTTT CASSVNDRGNGNTIYF
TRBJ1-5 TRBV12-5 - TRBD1 TGTGCTAGTGGTCCCGGGACAGTGAGCAATCAGCCCCAGCATTTT CASGPGTVSNQPQHF
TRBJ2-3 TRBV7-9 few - TGTGCCAGCAGCTTAGCCCGGGACCCCGGCACAGATACGCAGTATTTT CASSLARDPGTDTQYF
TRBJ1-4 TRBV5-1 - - TGCGCCAGCAGCTTGGATAGGAAAGCAAGTGAAAAACTGTTTTTT CASSLDRKASEKLFF
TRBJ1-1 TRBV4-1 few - TGCGCCAGCAGCCAGGGGCAGTTGAACACTGAAGCTTTCTTT CASSQGQLNTEAFF
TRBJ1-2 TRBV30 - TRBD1 TGTGCCTGGAGTAAACGGCGTGGGACAGGGCGCGGCTACACCTTC CAWSKRRGTGRGYTF
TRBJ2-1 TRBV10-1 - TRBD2 TGCGCCAGCAGCGGGACTAACCCGGGCGATGAGCAGTTCTTC CASSGTNPGDEQFF
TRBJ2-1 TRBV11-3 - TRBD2 TGTGCCAGCAGCTCACCTAGCGGGATTTACAATGAGCAGTTCTTC CASSSPSGIYNEQFF
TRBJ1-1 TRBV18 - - TGTGCCAGCTCACCGAACGAACAGGTGAACACTGAAGCTTTCTTT CASSPNEQVNTEAFF
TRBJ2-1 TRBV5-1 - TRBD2 TGCGCCAGCAGCTCCGAACGTGAAGGGACTAGCGGAACCTACAATGAGCAGTTCTTC CASSSEREGTSGTYNEQFF
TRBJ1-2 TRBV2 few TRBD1 TGTGCCAGCAGTCCCCGGCCAGGGGGCTTGGGTGGCTACACCTTC CASSPRPGGLGGYTF
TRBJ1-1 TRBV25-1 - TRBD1 TGTGCCAGCAGTCGAGACAGGGCGGCTAAAGAAGCTTTCTTT CASSRDRAAKEAFF
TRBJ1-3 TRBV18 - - TGTGCCAGCTCGGACCGGCCGGCCTACTCTGGAAACACCATATATTTT CASSDRPAYSGNTIYF
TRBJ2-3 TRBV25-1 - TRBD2 TGTGCCAGCAGCCGTAGCGGGGTGGGGCAAGGAGATACGCAGTATTTT CASSRSGVGQGDTQYF
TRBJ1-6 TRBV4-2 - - TGTGCCAGCAGCCAACCGCCCCGAGGGAATTCACCCCTCCACTTT CASSQPPRGNSPLHF
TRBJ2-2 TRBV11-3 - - TGTGCCAGCAGCTTAACTCGCCGGGGCGGGGAGCTGTTTTTT CASSLTRRGGELFF
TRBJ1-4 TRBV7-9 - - TGTGCCAGCAGCACAGGGTGGTTAAATGAAAAACTGTTTTTT CASSTGWLNEKLFF
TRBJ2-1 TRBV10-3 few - TGTGCCATCAGTACAGGGGAGGACTACAATGAGCAGTTCTTC CAISTGEDYNEQFF
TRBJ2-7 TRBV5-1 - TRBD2 TGCGCCAGCAGCTCGGGACTAGCGGGAGGTCCAACCTCCTACGAGCAGTACTTC CASSSGLAGGPTSYEQYF
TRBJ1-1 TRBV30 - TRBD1 TGTGCCTGGAGAGGACAGGTGGGGGGGACTGAAGCTTTCTTT CAWRGQVGGTEAFF
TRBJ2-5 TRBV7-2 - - TGTGCCAGCAGCTCCGCGGTACCAGAGACCCAGTACTTC CASSSAVPETQYF
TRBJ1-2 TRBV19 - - TGTGCCAGTAGTATTGAGGGGCGGGGTGGCTACACCTTC CASSIEGRGGYTF
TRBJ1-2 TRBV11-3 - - TGTGCCAGCAGCCCGAATCCCCCCGTAGGCTACACCTTC CASSPNPPVGYTF